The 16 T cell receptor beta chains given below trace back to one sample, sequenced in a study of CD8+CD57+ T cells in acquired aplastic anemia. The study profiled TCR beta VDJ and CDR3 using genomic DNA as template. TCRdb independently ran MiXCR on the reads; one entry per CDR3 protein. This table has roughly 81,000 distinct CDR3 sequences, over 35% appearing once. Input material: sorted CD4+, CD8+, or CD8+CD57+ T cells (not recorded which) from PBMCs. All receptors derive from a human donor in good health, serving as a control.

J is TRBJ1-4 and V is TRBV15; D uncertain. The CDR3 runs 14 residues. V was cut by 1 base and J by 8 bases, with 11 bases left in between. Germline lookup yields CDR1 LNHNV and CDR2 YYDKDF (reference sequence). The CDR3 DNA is TGTGCCACCAGCAGAGCTTCAGGTTTCGAAAAACTGTTTTTT. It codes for CATSRASGFEKLFF.

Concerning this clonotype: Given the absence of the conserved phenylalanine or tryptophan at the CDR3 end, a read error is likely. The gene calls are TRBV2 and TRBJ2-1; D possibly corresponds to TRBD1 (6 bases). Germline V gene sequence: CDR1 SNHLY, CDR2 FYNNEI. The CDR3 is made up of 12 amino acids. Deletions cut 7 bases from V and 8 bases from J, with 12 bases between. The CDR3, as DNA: TGTGCCAGCATAGAGGGGGTCGATGAGCAGTTCCTC. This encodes CASIEGVDEQFL.

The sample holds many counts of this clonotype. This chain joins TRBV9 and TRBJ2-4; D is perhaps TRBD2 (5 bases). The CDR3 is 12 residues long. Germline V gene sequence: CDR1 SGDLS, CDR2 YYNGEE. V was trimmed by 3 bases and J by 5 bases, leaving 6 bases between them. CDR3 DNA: TGTGCCAGCAGCGGAGGGCAAAACATTCAGTACTTC. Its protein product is CASSGGQNIQYF.

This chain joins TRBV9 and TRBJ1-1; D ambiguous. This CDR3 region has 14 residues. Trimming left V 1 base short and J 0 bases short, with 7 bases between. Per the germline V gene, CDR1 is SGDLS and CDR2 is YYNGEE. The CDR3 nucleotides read TGTGCCAGCAGCGTATCCGCCATGAACACTGAAGCTTTCTTT. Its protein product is CASSVSAMNTEAFF.

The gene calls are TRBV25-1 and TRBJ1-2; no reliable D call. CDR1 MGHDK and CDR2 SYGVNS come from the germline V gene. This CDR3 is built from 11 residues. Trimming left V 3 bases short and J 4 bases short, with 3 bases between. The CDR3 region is CASSDFYGYTF. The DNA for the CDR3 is TGTGCCAGCAGTGACTTCTATGGCTACACCTTC.

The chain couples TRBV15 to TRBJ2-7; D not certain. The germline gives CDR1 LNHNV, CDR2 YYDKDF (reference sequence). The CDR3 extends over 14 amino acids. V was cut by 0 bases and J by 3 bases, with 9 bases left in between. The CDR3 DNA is TGTGCCACCAGCAGAGATACGCAGATCTACGAGCAGTACTTC. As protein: CATSRDTQIYEQYF.

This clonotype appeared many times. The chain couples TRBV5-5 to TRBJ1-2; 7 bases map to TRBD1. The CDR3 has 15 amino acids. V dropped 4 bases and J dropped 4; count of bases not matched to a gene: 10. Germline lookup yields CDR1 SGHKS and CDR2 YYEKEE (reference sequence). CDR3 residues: CASSEGQTISYGYTF. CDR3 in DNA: TGTGCCAGCAGCGAGGGACAGACAATCTCCTATGGCTACACCTTC.

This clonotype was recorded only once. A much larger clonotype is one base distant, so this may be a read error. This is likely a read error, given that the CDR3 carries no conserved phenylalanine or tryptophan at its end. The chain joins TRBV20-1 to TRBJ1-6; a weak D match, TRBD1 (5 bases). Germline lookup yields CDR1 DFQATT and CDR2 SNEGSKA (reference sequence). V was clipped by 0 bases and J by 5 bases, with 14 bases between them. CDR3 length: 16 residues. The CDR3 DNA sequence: TGCAGTGCTAGAGAGCCGGTCCGGGGGGATAATTCACCCCTCCACTCT. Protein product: CSAREPVRGDNSPLHS.

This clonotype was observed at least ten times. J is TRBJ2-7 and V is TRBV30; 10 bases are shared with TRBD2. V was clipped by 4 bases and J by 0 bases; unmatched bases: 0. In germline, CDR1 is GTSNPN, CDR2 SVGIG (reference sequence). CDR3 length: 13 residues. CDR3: CAWTSGSSYEQYF. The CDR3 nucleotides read TGTGCCTGGACTAGCGGGAGCTCCTACGAGCAGTACTTC.

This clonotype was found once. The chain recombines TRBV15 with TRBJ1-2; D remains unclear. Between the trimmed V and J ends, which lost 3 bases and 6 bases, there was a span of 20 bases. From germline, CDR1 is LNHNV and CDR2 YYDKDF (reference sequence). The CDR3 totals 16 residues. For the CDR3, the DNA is TGTGCCACCAGCAGTGAATTGGTCACCTCGGGTCATGGCTACACCTTC. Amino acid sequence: CATSSELVTSGHGYTF. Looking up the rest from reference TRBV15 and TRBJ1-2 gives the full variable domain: DAMVIQNPRYQVTQFGKPVTLSCSQTLNHNVMYWYQQKSSQAPKLLFHYYDKDFNNEADTPDNFQSRRPNTSFCFLDIRSPGLGDTAMYLCATSSELVTSGHGYTFGSGTRLTVV.

CDR3 amino acids: CAISVSTAYGYTF. The CDR3 nucleotides are TGTGCCATCAGTGTTTCCACCGCTTATGGCTACACCTTC. The V call is TRBV10-3, the J call TRBJ1-2; D remains unclear. The CDR3 length is 13 residues. Germline V CDR1 and CDR2: ENHRY, SYGVKD. The V gene lost 4 bases and the J gene lost 5 bases, with 11 bases spanning the gap.

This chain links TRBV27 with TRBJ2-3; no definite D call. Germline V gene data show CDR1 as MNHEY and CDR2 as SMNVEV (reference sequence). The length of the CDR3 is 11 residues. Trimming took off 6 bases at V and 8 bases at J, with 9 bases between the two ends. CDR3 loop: CASRGTVTQYF. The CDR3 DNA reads TGTGCCAGCAGAGGAACCGTTACGCAGTATTTT.

CDR3 amino acids: CASSVGYQETQYF. The CDR3 DNA follows: TGTGCCAGCAGCGTTGGCTACCAAGAGACCCAGTACTTC. The chain carries TRBV25-1 and TRBJ2-7; D ambiguous. The DNA end lines up better with TRBJ2-5; the J call may be wrong. This CDR3 comprises 13 residues. The germline V gene has CDR1 MGHDK and CDR2 SYGVNS.

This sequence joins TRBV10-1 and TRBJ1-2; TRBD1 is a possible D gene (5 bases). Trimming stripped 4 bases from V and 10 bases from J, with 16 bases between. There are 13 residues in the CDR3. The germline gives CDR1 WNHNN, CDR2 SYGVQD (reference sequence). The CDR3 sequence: CASSGTIRDVYTF. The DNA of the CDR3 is TGCGCCAGCAGTGGTACAATCCGGGACGTCTACACCTTC.

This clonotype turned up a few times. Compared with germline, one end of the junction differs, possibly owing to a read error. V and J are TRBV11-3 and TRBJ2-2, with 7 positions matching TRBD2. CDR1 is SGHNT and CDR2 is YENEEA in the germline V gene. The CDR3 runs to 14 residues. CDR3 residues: CASSLSGNAGELFF. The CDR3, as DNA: TGTGCCAGCAGCCTCAGCGGGAACGCCGGGGAGCTGTTTTTT.

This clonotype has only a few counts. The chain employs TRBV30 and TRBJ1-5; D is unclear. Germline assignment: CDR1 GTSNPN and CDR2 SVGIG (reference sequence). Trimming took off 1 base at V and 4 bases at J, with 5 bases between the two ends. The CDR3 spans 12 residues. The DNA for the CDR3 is TGTGCCTGGAGTGATGGAAATCAGCCCCAGCATTTT. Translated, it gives CAWSDGNQPQHF. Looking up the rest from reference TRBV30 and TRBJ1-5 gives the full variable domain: SQTIHQWPATLVQPVGSPLSLECTVEGTSNPNLYWYRQAAGRGLQLLFYSVGIGQISSEVPQNLSASRPQDRQFILSSKKLLLSDSGFYLCAWSDGNQPQHFGDGTRLSIL.